The TCR beta chain under discussion was sequenced for a study of blood T cell repertoires in COVID-19. As for the study in general: COVID-19 samples, acute and convalescent, were from the United States, Italy and Spain. Nucleic acid was either cDNA or gDNA, and it came from T cells, B-cell-depleted T cells, or PBMCs.

Exposed enrollees encountered a COVID-19 case at some point within 2 weeks before study entry. Produced via immunoSEQ multiplex PCR; TCRdb's table is partial and in-frame only. The repertoire holds 200,000 to 250,000 clones, about 83% seen once, with around 4.6% in the top ten. The CDR3 totals 16 residues. Germline lookup yields CDR1 GTSNPN and CDR2 SVGIG (reference sequence). The junction had 13 bases not matched to a gene; V was cut back by 2 bases and J by 9 bases. This sequence was found in a woman aged 45-60 years who had been exposed to COVID-19. Sequencing input: PBMCs or T cells enriched from blood (not recorded which). V usage is TRBV30 and J usage is TRBJ1-6; 7 bases match TRBD1. Here the CDR3 DNA reads TGTGCCTGGAGTATTCCTTCCGGGACAGACCGTTCACCCCTCCACTTT. It yields the protein CAWSIPSGTDRSPLHF.